The source of this T cell receptor beta chain is a study of identical twins. General study results and limits: Reduced insertions were recorded for abundant cord blood beta clonotypes, with no such pattern in memory repertoires.

There are 16 residues in the CDR3. The germline CDR1 and CDR2 sequences are SGHRS and YFSETQ. Trimming cost V 3 bases and J 2 bases; bases outside gene matches: 6. Template switching added a universal primer site; cDNA carried unique molecular identifiers. TCRdb ran MiXCR on the 5' RACE reads and lists one entry per CDR3 protein. The table lists around 470,000 distinct CDR3 sequences, approximately 15% of them singletons. As for this clonotype: The antigen remains unidentified.

These same records also appear under a second study, on yellow fever vaccine responses in identical twins.

This rearrangement joins TRBV5-1 to TRBJ2-2, with TRBD1 identical over 8 bases. This clonotype was obtained from a woman aged 18-29 years in good health. Material for sequencing was CD4+ T cells sorted from blood. The CDR3 nucleotides are TGCGCCAGCAGCTATATCGGACAGGGTAACACCGGGGAGCTGTTTTTT. This gives the protein CASSYIGQGNTGELFF.